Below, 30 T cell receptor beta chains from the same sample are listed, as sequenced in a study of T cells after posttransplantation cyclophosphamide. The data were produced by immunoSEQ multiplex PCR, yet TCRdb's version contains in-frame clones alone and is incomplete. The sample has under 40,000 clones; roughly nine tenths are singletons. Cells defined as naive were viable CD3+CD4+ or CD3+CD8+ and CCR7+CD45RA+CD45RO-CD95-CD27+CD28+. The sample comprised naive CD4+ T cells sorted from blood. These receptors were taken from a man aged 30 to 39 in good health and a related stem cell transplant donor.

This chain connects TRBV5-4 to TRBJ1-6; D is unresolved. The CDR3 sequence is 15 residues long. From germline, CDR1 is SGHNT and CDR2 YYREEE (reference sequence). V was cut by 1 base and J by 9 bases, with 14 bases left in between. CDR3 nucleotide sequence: TGTGCCAGCAGCTTGAACGAGGCTTTAGGTTCACCCCTCCACTTT. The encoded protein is CASSLNEALGSPLHF.

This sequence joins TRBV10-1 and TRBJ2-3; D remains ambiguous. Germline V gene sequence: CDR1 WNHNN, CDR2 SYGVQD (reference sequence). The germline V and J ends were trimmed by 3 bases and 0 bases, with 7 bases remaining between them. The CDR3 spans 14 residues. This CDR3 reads CASSESLSTDTQYF. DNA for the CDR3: TGCGCCAGCAGTGAATCCCTTAGCACAGATACGCAGTATTTT.

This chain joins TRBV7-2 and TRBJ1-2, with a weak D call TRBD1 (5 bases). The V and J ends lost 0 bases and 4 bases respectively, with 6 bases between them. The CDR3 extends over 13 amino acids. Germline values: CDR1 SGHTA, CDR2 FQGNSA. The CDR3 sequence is CASSLAQGYGYTF. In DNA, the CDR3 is TGTGCCAGCAGCTTAGCTCAGGGCTATGGCTACACCTTC.

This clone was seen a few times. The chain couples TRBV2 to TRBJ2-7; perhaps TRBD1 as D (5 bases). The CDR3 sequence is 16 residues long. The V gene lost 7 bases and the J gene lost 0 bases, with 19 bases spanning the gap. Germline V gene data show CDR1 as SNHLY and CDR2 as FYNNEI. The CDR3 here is CASTLGGHRDSYEQYF. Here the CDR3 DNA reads TGTGCCAGCACGCTCGGTGGACACCGAGACTCCTACGAGCAGTACTTC.

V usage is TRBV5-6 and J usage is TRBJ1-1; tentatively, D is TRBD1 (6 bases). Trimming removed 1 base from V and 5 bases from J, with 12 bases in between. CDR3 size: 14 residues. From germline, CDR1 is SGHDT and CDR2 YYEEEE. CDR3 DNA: TGTGCCAGCAGCTTGAGGGCAGGGGCGACTGAAGCTTTCTTT. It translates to CASSLRAGATEAFF.

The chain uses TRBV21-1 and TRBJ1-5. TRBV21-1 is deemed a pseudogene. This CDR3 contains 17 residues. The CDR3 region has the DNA TGTGCCAGCAGCCCACCGGGTGCCGGAGATAGCAATCAGCCCCAGCATTTT. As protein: CASSPPGAGDSNQPQHF.

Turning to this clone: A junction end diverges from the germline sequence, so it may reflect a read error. The CDR3 bases are TGTGCCGGCAGCTTGGTGGCAGGGAACCACTATGGCTACACCTTC. Its translation: CAGSLVAGNHYGYTF. This chain joins TRBV5-4 and TRBJ1-2, with a weak D call TRBD1 (5 bases). This CDR3 contains 15 residues. Germline V gene lookup returns CDR1 SGHNT and CDR2 YYREEE (reference sequence).

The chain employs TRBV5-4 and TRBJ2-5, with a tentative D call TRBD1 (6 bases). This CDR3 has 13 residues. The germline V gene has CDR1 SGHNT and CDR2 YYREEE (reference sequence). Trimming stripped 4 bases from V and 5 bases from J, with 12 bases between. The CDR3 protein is CASSTQGWETQYF. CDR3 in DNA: TGTGCCAGCAGCACACAGGGTTGGGAGACCCAGTACTTC.

The CDR3 nucleotides are TGTGCCAGCAGCCAGGATGTACAGGGCCGGGGTTCTGGAAACACCATATATTTT. Protein: CASSQDVQGRGSGNTIYF. The rearrangement links TRBV4-2 to TRBJ1-3; possible D gene TRBD1, 6 bases. V lost 3 bases to trimming and J lost 1 base, with 19 bases between them. The CDR3 consists of 18 residues. Germline V gene lookup returns CDR1 LGHNA and CDR2 YNFKEQ.

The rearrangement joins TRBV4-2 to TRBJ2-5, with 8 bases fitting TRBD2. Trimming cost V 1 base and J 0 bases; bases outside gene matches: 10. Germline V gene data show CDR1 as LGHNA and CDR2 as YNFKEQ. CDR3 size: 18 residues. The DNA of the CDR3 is TGTGCCAGCAGCCAAGGGCTCGGGGGGGGTCGATACCAAGAGACCCAGTACTTC. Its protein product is CASSQGLGGGRYQETQYF.

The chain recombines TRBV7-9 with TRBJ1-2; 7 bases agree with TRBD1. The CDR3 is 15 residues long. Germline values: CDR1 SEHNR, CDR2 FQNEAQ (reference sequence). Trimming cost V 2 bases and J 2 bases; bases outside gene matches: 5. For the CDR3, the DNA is TGTGCCAGCAGCTTATCGACAGGGTCCAACTATGGCTACACCTTC. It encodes CASSLSTGSNYGYTF.

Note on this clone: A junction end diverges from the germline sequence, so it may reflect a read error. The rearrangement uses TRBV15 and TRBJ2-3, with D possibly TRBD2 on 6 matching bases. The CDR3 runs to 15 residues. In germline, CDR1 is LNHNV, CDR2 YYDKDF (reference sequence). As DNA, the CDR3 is TGTACCACCAGCAGAGCGGGTGGGAGCACAGATACGCAGTATTTT. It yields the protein CTTSRAGGSTDTQYF. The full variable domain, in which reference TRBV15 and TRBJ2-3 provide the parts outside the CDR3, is DAMVIQNPRYQVTQFGKPVTLSCSQTLNHNVMYWYQQKSSQAPKLLFHYYDKDFNNEADTPDNFQSRRPNTSFCFLDIRSPGLGDTAMYLCTTSRAGGSTDTQYFGPGTRLTVL.

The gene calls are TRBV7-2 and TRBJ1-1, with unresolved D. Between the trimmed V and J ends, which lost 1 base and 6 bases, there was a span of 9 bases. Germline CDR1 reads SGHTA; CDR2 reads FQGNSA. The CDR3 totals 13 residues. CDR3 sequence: CASSLVRVSEAFF. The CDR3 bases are TGTGCCAGCAGCTTAGTCCGGGTCTCTGAAGCTTTCTTT.

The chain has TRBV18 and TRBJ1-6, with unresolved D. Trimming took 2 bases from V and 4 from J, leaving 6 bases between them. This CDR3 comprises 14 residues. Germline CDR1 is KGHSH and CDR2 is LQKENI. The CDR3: CASSPGQYNSPLHF. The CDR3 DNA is TGTGCCAGCTCACCAGGGCAATATAATTCACCCCTCCACTTT.

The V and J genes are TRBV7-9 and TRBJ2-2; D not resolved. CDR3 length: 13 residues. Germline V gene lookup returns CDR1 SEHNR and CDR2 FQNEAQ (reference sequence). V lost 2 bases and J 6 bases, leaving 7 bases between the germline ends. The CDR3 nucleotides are TGTGCCAGCAGCTTATCCCGAGCCGGGGAGCTGTTTTTT. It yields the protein CASSLSRAGELFF.

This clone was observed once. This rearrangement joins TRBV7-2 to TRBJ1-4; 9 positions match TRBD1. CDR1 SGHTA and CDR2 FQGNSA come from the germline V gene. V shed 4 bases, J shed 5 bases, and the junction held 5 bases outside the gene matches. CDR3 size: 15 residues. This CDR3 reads CASSSRTGANEKLFF. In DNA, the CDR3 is TGTGCCAGCAGCTCGCGGACAGGGGCGAATGAAAAACTGTTTTTT.

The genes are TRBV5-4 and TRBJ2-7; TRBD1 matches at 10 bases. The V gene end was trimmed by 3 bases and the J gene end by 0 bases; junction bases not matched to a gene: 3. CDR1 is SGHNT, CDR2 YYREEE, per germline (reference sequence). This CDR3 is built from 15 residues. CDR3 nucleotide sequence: TGTGCCAGCAGCTCTAGGGACAGGGGCTCCTACGAGCAGTACTTC. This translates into CASSSRDRGSYEQYF. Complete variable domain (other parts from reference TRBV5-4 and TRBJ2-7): ETGVTQSPTHLIKTRGQQVTLRCSSQSGHNTVSWYQQALGQGPQFIFQYYREEENGRGNFPPRFSGLQFPNYSSELNVNALELDDSALYLCASSSRDRGSYEQYFGPGTRLTVT.

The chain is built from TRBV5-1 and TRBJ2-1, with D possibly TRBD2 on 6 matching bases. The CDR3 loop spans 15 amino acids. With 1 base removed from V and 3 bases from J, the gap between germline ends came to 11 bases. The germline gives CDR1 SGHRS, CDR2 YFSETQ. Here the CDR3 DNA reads TGCGCCAGCAGCTTGAAGGGCGGGGTCTACAATGAGCAGTTCTTC. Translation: CASSLKGGVYNEQFF. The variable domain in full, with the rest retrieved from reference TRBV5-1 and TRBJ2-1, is KAGVTQTPRYLIKTRGQQVTLSCSPISGHRSVSWYQQTPGQGLQFLFEYFSETQRNKGNFPGRFSGRQFSNSRSEMNVSTLELGDSALYLCASSLKGGVYNEQFFGPGTRLTVL.

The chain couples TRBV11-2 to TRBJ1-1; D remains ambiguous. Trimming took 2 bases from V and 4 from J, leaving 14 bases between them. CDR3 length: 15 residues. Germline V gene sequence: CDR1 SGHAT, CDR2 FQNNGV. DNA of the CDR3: TGTGCCAGCAGCTTACGGTCTCGGGGAAGCACTGAAGCTTTCTTT. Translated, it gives CASSLRSRGSTEAFF.

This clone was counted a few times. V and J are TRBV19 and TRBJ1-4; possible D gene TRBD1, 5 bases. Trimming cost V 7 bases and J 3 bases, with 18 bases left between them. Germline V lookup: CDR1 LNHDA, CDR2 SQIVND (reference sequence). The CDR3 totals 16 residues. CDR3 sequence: CASTGVRTGPNEKLFF. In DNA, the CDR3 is TGTGCCAGTACGGGGGTTCGGACCGGACCTAATGAAAAACTGTTTTTT.

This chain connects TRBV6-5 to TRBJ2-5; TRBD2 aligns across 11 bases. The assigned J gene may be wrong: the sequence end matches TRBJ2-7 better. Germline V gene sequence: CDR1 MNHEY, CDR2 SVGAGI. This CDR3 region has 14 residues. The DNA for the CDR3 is TGTGCCAGCTCCCTAGCGGGGGGATCCTACGAGCAGTACTTC. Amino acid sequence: CASSLAGGSYEQYF.

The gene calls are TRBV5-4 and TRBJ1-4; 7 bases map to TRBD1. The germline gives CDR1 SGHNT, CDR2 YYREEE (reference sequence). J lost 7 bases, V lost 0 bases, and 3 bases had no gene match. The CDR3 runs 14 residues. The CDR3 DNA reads TGTGCCAGCAGCTTGGGCCGGACAGGTGAAAAACTGTTTTTT. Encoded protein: CASSLGRTGEKLFF.

The CDR3 region is CASSLGGGDEQYF. CDR3 DNA sequence: TGTGCCAGCAGCTTGGGGGGCGGGGACGAGCAGTACTTC. The chain joins TRBV5-8 to TRBJ2-7, with D possibly being TRBD2 (6 bases). CDR3 length: 13 amino acids. Trimming removed 0 bases from V and 5 bases from J, with 9 bases in between. CDR1 and CDR2 (germline): SGHTS, YDEGEE.

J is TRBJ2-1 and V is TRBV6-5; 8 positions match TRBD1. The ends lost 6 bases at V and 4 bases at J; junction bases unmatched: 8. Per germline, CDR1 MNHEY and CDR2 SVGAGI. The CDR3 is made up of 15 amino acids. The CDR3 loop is CASSPGTGLYNEQFF. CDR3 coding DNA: TGTGCCAGCAGCCCCGGGACAGGCCTTTACAATGAGCAGTTCTTC.

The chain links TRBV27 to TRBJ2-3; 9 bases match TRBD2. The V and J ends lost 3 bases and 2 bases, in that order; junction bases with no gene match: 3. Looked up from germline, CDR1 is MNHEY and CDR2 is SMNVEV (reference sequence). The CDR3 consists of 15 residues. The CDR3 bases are TGTGCCAGCAGTTTTGTAGCGGGGGTCACAGATACGCAGTATTTT. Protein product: CASSFVAGVTDTQYF.

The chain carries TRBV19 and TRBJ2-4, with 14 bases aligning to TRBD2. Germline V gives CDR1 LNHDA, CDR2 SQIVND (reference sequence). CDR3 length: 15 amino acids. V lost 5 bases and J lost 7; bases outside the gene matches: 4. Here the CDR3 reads CASSATSGGANIQYF. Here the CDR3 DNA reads TGTGCCAGTAGTGCGACTAGCGGGGGGGCCAACATTCAGTACTTC.

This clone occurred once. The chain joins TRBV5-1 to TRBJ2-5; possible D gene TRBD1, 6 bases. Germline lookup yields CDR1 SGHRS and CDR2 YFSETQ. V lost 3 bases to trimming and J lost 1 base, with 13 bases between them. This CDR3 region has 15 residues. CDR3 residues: CASSSGTGFQETQYF. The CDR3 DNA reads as TGCGCCAGCAGCTCTGGAACAGGGTTCCAAGAGACCCAGTACTTC.

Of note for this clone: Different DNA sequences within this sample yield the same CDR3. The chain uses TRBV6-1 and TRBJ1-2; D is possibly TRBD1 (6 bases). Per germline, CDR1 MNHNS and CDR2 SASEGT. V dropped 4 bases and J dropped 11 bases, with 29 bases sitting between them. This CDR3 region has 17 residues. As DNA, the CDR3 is TGTGCCAGCAGTGTTCCAATCTTGGGGGGGGCGCGTCGGGGTTACACCTTC. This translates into CASSVPILGGARRGYTF.

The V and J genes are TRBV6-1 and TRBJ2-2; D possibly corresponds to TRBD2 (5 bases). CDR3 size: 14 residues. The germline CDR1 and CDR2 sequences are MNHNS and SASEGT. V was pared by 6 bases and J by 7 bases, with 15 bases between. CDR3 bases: TGTGCCAGCAGCAGTTTGACGGGAATCGGGGAGCTGTTTTTT. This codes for CASSSLTGIGELFF.

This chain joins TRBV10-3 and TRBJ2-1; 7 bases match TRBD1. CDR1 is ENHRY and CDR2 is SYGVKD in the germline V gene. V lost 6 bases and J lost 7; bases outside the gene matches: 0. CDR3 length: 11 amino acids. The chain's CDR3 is CAIRDRNEQFF. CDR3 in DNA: TGTGCCATCAGGGACAGGAATGAGCAGTTCTTC.